This TCR beta chain was retrieved from a study of beta chain features in type 1 diabetes. Study-wide background: Sorted cell examination encompassed approximately 110 million cells across all samples.

cDNA synthesis used the whole RNA isolate, giving expressed TCRB sequences. Assay: immunoSEQ multiplex PCR; the TCRdb copy retains only in-frame clones and omits some. The table has hundreds of thousands of clones, over 11% seen once. There are a few counts of this clone. Its cognate antigen is unknown. Each donor gave one heparinised blood draw averaging around 120 mL. Sort purity for all populations was recorded as exceeding 98%. This CDR3 has 15 residues. The V gene end was trimmed by 8 bases and the J gene end by 1 base; junction bases not matched to a gene: 10. The germline V gene has CDR1 LNHNV and CDR2 YYDKDF (reference sequence). Study results and caveats: Type 1 diabetes patients had moderately but significantly shorter TCRB CDR3s in all four CD4+ subsets.

The material sequenced was naive CD4+ T cells from blood. This receptor was obtained from a young man with type 1 diabetes. The chain couples TRBV15 to TRBJ2-5; 7 positions agree with TRBD2. CDR3 amino acids: CATSPSREAQETQYF. The CDR3 DNA sequence: TGTGCCACCTCACCGAGTCGGGAGGCCCAAGAGACCCAGTACTTC. The full variable domain, its missing parts supplied by reference TRBV15 and TRBJ2-5, is DAMVIQNPRYQVTQFGKPVTLSCSQTLNHNVMYWYQQKSSQAPKLLFHYYDKDFNNEADTPDNFQSRRPNTSFCFLDIRSPGLGDTAMYLCATSPSREAQETQYFGPGTRLLVL.